The rows below give T cell receptor beta chains drawn from one sample of a study of T cells in Graves' hyperthyroidism and ophthalmopathy. In TCRdb, the multiplex PCR reads were re-called with MiXCR into one record per CDR3 protein. The sample has about 300,000 distinct CDR3 sequences; around a sixth are singletons. Material: blood. These receptors were obtained from a young man with Graves' hyperthyroidism. CDR3s include the opening cysteine and the closing phenylalanine or tryptophan.

v_call	j_call	cdr3_aa
TRBV7-2	TRBJ2-7	CASSLLGQGFSYEQYF
TRBV5-1	TRBJ2-1	CASSPGTINEQFF
TRBV27	TRBJ1-5	CASSYVSDQPQHF
TRBV2	TRBJ1-4	CASTWDRGGEKLFF
TRBV29-1	TRBJ2-5	CSVEFGGRTGGETQYF
TRBV2	TRBJ2-4	CASGSDPAIQYF
TRBV5-6	TRBJ2-3	CASSHPDGVINTQYF
TRBV19	TRBJ2-5	CASSSPRAGDFQETQYF
TRBV19	TRBJ2-3	CASSIVADTQYF
TRBV28	TRBJ1-6	CASSLRPAPRSPLHF
TRBV11-2	TRBJ1-1	CASSSSYGTDTEAFF
TRBV5-1	TRBJ2-2	CASSLGSGTGELFF
TRBV7-9	TRBJ2-3	CASSLDSTTDTQYF
TRBV20-1	TRBJ2-3	CSARDFRGGADTQYF
TRBV6-1	TRBJ1-5	CASVRSPYSNQPRHF
TRBV2	TRBJ2-1	CASSDNREAQFF
TRBV15	TRBJ2-3	CATSRERAPDTQYF
TRBV30	TRBJ2-7	CAWSVLQGPYEQYF
TRBV6-1	TRBJ2-4	CASSESSPQLAKNIQYF
TRBV2	TRBJ1-6	CASSKQAQGSPLHF
TRBV10-3	TRBJ2-1	CAIRDRTGANEQFF
TRBV28	TRBJ1-2	CASSLPRGPYGYTF
TRBV3-1	TRBJ1-5	CASSTPGGQPQHF
TRBV18	TRBJ2-5	CASSPPGETQYF
TRBV30	TRBJ2-1	CACFPVDEQFF
TRBV4-1	TRBJ1-4	CASSPIFGNEKLFF
TRBV5-8	TRBJ1-2	CASSYRAPSVDYGYTF
TRBV29-1	TRBJ2-7	CSVELGDRGPRDEQYF
TRBV6-1	TRBJ2-5	CASSYPGTGGTQYF
TRBV11-3	TRBJ2-6	CASSTRGGPGANVLTF
TRBV20-1	TRBJ2-3	CSARDHLAGGNTDTQYF
TRBV30	TRBJ2-7	CAWREGSHEQYF